The 16 T cell receptor beta chains below come from one sample, sequenced in a study of a mutant IDH1 vaccine in newly diagnosed glioma. The time point here: week 23, last vaccination. Vaccination comprised doses that each held 300 ug of mutant IDH1 20-mer peptide, plus topical imiquimod. Which antigens these TCRs recognize remains unknown. TCRdb keeps only in-frame clones here, not all; method: immunoSEQ multiplex PCR. The data show 75,000 to 80,000 clones, with 85% to 90% seen just once and roughly 0.74% held by the top ten. Sequencing was performed on PBMCs, taken from a glioma patient whose treatment included an IDH1 peptide vaccine. Source of these receptors: a woman aged 45-65 years with glioma.

V is TRBV28 and J is TRBJ2-6; the D is unclear. Trimming stripped 1 base from V and 2 bases from J, with 9 bases between. Germline CDR1 and CDR2: MDHEN and SYDVKM. CDR3 length: 16 residues. The CDR3 sequence: CASSLLPGAGANVLTF. The CDR3, as DNA: TGTGCCAGCAGTTTATTACCGGGTGCTGGGGCCAACGTCCTGACTTTC.

This rearrangement joins TRBV4-1 to TRBJ1-2; 8 positions match TRBD1. Germline V gene sequence: CDR1 MGHRA, CDR2 YSYEKL. The V segment lost 0 bases and the J segment 4 bases; nucleotides outside the gene matches: 7. This CDR3 is 16 amino acids long. CDR3 nucleotides: TGCGCCAGCAGCCAAGAACGGGCAGGGGGCCGCTATGGCTACACCTTC. Its translation: CASSQERAGGRYGYTF.

The chain joins TRBV11-2 to TRBJ2-3; 7 nucleotides line up with TRBD1. The CDR3 runs to 17 residues. Trimming removed 3 bases from V and 4 bases from J; junction bases left unmatched: 13. Germline CDR1 reads SGHAT; CDR2 reads FQNNGV. CDR3 nucleotide sequence: TGTGCCAGCAGCTTTAGGGCGAGACAGGGAAGTGCAGATACGCAGTATTTT. It translates to CASSFRARQGSADTQYF.

The chain combines TRBV5-1 with TRBJ2-4; D possibly uses TRBD1 or TRBD2 (5 bases each). This CDR3 contains 14 residues. Trimming cost V 4 bases and J 8 bases, with 16 bases left between them. Germline assignment: CDR1 SGHRS and CDR2 YFSETQ. CDR3 sequence reads: CASSPAGGWDIQYF. The CDR3, as DNA: TGCGCCAGCAGCCCTGCTGGGGGTTGGGACATTCAGTACTTC. Looking up the rest from reference TRBV5-1 and TRBJ2-4 gives the full variable domain: KAGVTQTPRYLIKTRGQQVTLSCSPISGHRSVSWYQQTPGQGLQFLFEYFSETQRNKGNFPGRFSGRQFSNSRSEMNVSTLELGDSALYLCASSPAGGWDIQYFGAGTRLSVL.

The chain has TRBV6-1 and TRBJ2-1; possible D gene TRBD1, 6 bases. The CDR3 contains 15 residues. V was cut by 4 bases and J by 0 bases, with 10 bases left in between. Germline lookup yields CDR1 MNHNS and CDR2 SASEGT. This CDR3 is CASSVRGGSYNEQFF. The CDR3 nucleotides read TGTGCCAGCAGTGTCAGGGGCGGCTCCTACAATGAGCAGTTCTTC.

The chain is built from TRBV4-1 and TRBJ2-3; 7 bases fit TRBD2. There are 15 residues in the CDR3. Looked up from germline, CDR1 is MGHRA and CDR2 is YSYEKL. The trim removed 1 base at V and 7 bases at J, leaving 8 bases unmatched. The DNA for the CDR3 is TGCGCCAGCAGCCAAGTAGTGGCCGGGGGGAATACGCAGTATTTT. Protein product: CASSQVVAGGNTQYF.

The genes are TRBV18 and TRBJ1-1, with D possibly matching TRBD1 (5 bases). V was trimmed by 3 bases and J by 11 bases, leaving 16 bases between them. Germline values: CDR1 KGHSH, CDR2 LQKENI. The CDR3 totals 13 residues. CDR3 amino acids: CASSPVGEGAAFF. The CDR3 bases are TGTGCCAGCTCACCCGTGGGGGAGGGAGCGGCTTTCTTT.

This chain links TRBV14 with TRBJ2-1; D tentatively fits TRBD1 or TRBD2 (6 bases each). The CDR3 totals 12 residues. V lost 4 bases and J lost 10, with 11 bases in between. Looked up from germline, CDR1 is SGHDN and CDR2 is FVKESK. CDR3 loop: CASSLWRGEQFF. The CDR3 DNA reads as TGTGCCAGCAGCCTCTGGAGGGGGGAGCAGTTCTTC.

The chain recombines TRBV10-3 with TRBJ2-5, with TRBD1 identical over 9 bases. This CDR3 has 15 amino acids. The germline V gene encodes CDR1 ENHRY and CDR2 SYGVKD. The ends lost 3 bases at V and 5 bases at J; junction bases unmatched: 7. The CDR3 loop reads CAISEPGTGRETQYF. The CDR3 nucleotides are TGTGCCATCAGTGAACCCGGGACAGGGCGGGAGACCCAGTACTTC.

The J gene is TRBJ2-3, the V gene TRBV4-1; 7 nucleotides agree with TRBD2. Per germline, CDR1 MGHRA and CDR2 YSYEKL. The V gene end was trimmed by 0 bases and the J gene end by 1 base; junction bases not matched to a gene: 1. The CDR3 is made up of 15 amino acids. In nucleotides, the CDR3 is TGCGCCAGCAGCCAAGACCGGGAGGGCACAGATACGCAGTATTTT. Translating gives CASSQDREGTDTQYF.

This clone came up once. In DNA form, the CDR3 reads TGTGCCAGCAGGAGGACGGGCGAGCAGTACTTC. It yields the protein CASRRTGEQYF. The chain couples TRBV5-6 to TRBJ2-7; D is undetermined. The V and J ends lost 5 bases and 6 bases respectively, with 9 bases between them. CDR3 length: 11 residues. Germline V gene sequence: CDR1 SGHDT, CDR2 YYEEEE.

J is TRBJ2-4 and V is TRBV10-1; perhaps TRBD2 as D (5 bases). This CDR3 has 13 amino acids. CDR1 WNHNN and CDR2 SYGVQD come from the germline V gene (reference sequence). V dropped 8 bases and J dropped 8 bases, with 16 bases sitting between them. CDR3 nucleotides: TGCGCCAGCTCGGGCGGACTCTTTGACATTCAGTACTTC. Amino acids: CASSGGLFDIQYF.

This clone has a handful of counts. The chain joins TRBV12-5 to TRBJ1-1, with D perhaps TRBD1 (6 bases). This CDR3 is 13 amino acids long. Trimming removed 7 bases from V and 0 bases from J, with 9 bases in between. Per germline, CDR1 LGHNT and CDR2 FRNRAP. DNA of the CDR3: TGTGCTAGTGCCACAGGGTTGAACACTGAAGCTTTCTTT. Translated, it gives CASATGLNTEAFF.

This clone was observed a single time. V gene TRBV5-1 combines with J gene TRBJ2-7; unclear D gene. The CDR3 has 10 residues. Trimming shortened V by 5 bases and J by 6 bases, and 6 bases separated the two germline ends. Germline V gene lookup returns CDR1 SGHRS and CDR2 YFSETQ. The DNA of the CDR3 is TGCGCCAGCAGAGGTTCCGAGCAGTACTTC. This sequence encodes CASRGSEQYF.

Only a few counts were recorded for this clone. The J gene is TRBJ2-5, the V gene TRBV2; 12 nucleotides line up with TRBD2. The germline gives CDR1 SNHLY, CDR2 FYNNEI. The junction had 3 bases not matched to a gene; V was cut back by 5 bases and J by 2 bases. CDR3 length: 15 amino acids. In nucleotides, the CDR3 is TGTGCCAGCAGTTCGACTAGCGGGAGACAAGAGACCCAGTACTTC. Translated, it gives CASSSTSGRQETQYF.

The chain carries TRBV6-5 and TRBJ2-1; D is unclear. Trimming cost V 6 bases and J 13 bases, with 19 bases left between them. Germline values: CDR1 MNHEY, CDR2 SVGAGI. The CDR3 totals 13 residues. This chain's CDR3 is CASSPNRSGSQFF. CDR3 DNA: TGTGCCAGCAGCCCAAATCGCTCCGGGTCTCAGTTCTTC.